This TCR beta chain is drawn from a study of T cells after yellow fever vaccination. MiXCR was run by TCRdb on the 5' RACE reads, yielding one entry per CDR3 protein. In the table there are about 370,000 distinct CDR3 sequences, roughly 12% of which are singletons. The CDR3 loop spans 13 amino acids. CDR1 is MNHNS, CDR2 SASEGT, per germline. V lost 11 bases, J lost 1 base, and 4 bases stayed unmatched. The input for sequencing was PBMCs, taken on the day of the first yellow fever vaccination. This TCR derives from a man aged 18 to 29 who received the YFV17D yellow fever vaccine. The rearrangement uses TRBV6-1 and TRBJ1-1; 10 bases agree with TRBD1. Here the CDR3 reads CAATGGTNTEAFF. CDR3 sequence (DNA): TGTGCCGCGACAGGGGGCACGAACACTGAAGCTTTCTTT.